The 4 T cell receptor beta chains below come from one sample, sequenced in a study of T cell responses to AZD1222 COVID-19 vaccine. Generated by immunoSEQ multiplex PCR, the TCRdb table keeps only in-frame clones and is missing some. The sample lists some 120,000 clones, 75% to 95% occurring once. Sequencing was performed on peripheral blood, taken 28 days after the second dose of the MenACWY control vaccine. The receptor source for this set is an adult who received the MenACWY meningococcal vaccine as a control.

V and J are TRBV9 and TRBJ2-5; the match to TRBD1 covers 11 bases. The length of the CDR3 is 14 residues. The germline V gene has CDR1 SGDLS and CDR2 YYNGEE. J lost 5 bases, V lost 2 bases, and 2 bases had no gene match. The CDR3 nucleotides are TGTGCCAGCAGCGTGGGACAGGGGGGGGAGACCCAGTACTTC. Translating gives CASSVGQGGETQYF.

V gene TRBV13 combines with J gene TRBJ2-7, with a tentative D call TRBD2 (5 bases). The CDR3 spans 14 residues. The germline V and J ends were trimmed by 1 base and 5 bases, with 12 bases remaining between them. CDR1 is PRHDT, CDR2 FYEKMQ, per germline (reference sequence). Here the CDR3 reads CASSLAAGIHEQYF. DNA for the CDR3: TGTGCCAGCAGCTTAGCCGCGGGTATCCACGAGCAGTACTTC. The full variable domain, in which reference TRBV13 and TRBJ2-7 provide the parts outside the CDR3, is AAGVIQSPRHLIKEKRETATLKCYPIPRHDTVYWYQQGPGQDPQFLISFYEKMQSDKGSIPDRFSAQQFSDYHSELNMSSLELGDSALYFCASSLAAGIHEQYFGPGTRLTVT.

The rearrangement uses TRBV4-2 and TRBJ1-2, with D perhaps TRBD1 (5 bases). Germline V lookup: CDR1 LGHNA, CDR2 YNFKEQ. The V and J ends lost 4 bases and 1 base respectively, with 13 bases between them. The CDR3 is 15 residues long. The CDR3 DNA is TGTGCCAGCAGCCGGGCAGGGCCCAATAACTATGGCTACACCTTC. As protein: CASSRAGPNNYGYTF.

This chain joins TRBV12-3 or TRBV12-4 and TRBJ1-5; no clear D gene. The CDR3 consists of 12 residues. The V and J ends lost 0 bases and 6 bases respectively, with 3 bases between them. CDR3 sequence (DNA): TGTGCCAGCAGTTTAGCCGCTCAGCCCCAGCATTTT. Translating it yields CASSLAAQPQHF.